Given below is one TCR beta chain in context. Its target is unknown. The sample is drawn from a study of OX40 agonist ivuxolimab in advanced cancers. Profiling relied on immunoSEQ multiplex PCR, and the TCRdb table lists in-frame clones only, not all of them. The sample contains approximately 79,000 clones, about 90% of which appear only once. Study results and limitations: At 0.1 to 3.0 mg/kg, clonal expansion of CD4+ and CD8+ blood T cells had occurred by week 6.

Trimming cost V 5 bases and J 5 bases; bases outside gene matches: 11. The CDR3 runs to 16 residues. Germline V gives CDR1 SGHAT, CDR2 FQNNGV. The chain carries TRBV11-2 and TRBJ2-5; 10 bases are shared with TRBD2. The TCR originated in an adult with an advanced solid tumor such as melanoma, head and neck, liver or kidney cancer. Here the sequenced sample was CD4+ or CD8+ T cells sorted from blood, taken in a trial of the OX40 agonist ivuxolimab. The CDR3 region has the DNA TGTGCCAGCAGCGGAATTAGCGGGGGGCGGTGGGAGACCCAGTACTTC. Translated: CASSGISGGRWETQYF.